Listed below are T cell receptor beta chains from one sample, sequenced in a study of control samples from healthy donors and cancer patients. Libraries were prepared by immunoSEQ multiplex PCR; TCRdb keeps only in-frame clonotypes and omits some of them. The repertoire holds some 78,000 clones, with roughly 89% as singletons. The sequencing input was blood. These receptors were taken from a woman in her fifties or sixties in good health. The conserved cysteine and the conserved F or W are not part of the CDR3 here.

ATSDFPPTSGPTGELF,TRBJ2-2,TRBV24-1
ASSDRGPITYNSPLH,TRBJ1-6,TRBV6-4
SVLKHPGVLIHYEQY,TRBJ2-7,TRBV29-1
ASSSPHWAEAF,TRBJ1-1,TRBV7-8
ASSFRQGSTEAF,TRBJ1-1,TRBV5-1
ASSVASGGIADTQY,TRBJ2-3,TRBV9
ASGLVGGNTIY,TRBJ1-3,TRBV12-5
ASSQDGKTQY,TRBJ2-5,TRBV4-2
ASSPGWELF,TRBJ2-2,TRBV5-1
ASSSSGGGVNTEAF,TRBJ1-1,TRBV11-2
ASSFFGATNTEAF,TRBJ1-1,TRBV13
ASSQAYEQY,TRBJ2-7,TRBV14
ASSYSTTANEKLF,TRBJ1-4,TRBV6-2/TRBV6-3
ASSIAAPGVAPYNEQF,TRBJ2-1,TRBV19
ASSERGGDGTDTQY,TRBJ2-3,TRBV9
ASSMGSGTGGYDTQY,TRBJ2-3,TRBV7-8
ASSRPGSGVETQY,TRBJ2-5,TRBV7-7
AWSVRELRESPLH,TRBJ1-6,TRBV30
ASSQRESGTYEQY,TRBJ2-7,TRBV4-2
ASSTSGGHTDTQY,TRBJ2-3,TRBV5-1
ASSPAGEQF,TRBJ2-1,TRBV18
ASSRKALAIETQY,TRBJ2-5,TRBV7-9
ASSPSGNTEAF,TRBJ1-1,TRBV3-1/TRBV3-2
ASKPIQNTEAF,TRBJ1-1,TRBV28
ASSGVGGYT,TRBJ1-2,TRBV28
ASGVSGGETQY,TRBJ2-5,TRBV11-2
ASSPQGAGEKLF,TRBJ1-4,TRBV5-1
ASSIGGRNTEAF,TRBJ1-1,TRBV19
ASWRGAGETQY,TRBJ2-5,TRBV27
ASSRPGQMNTEAF,TRBJ1-1,TRBV6-2/TRBV6-3
ASTPPGGGTEAF,TRBJ1-1,TRBV19
ASSYGPGPRETQY,TRBJ2-5,TRBV7-9
ASSISEEIYDYT,TRBJ1-2,TRBV19
ASSAAGIGNIQY,TRBJ2-4,TRBV25-1
ASSLGGTGTHEQY,TRBJ2-7,TRBV5-1
ASSSAGGLDFYEQY,TRBJ2-7,TRBV28
ASSKSGGGETQY,TRBJ2-5,TRBV5-4
ASKHSSGANVLT,TRBJ2-6,TRBV19
ASSLGTGIGEQY,TRBJ2-7,TRBV4-1
ASTMGQGQAETQY,TRBJ2-5,TRBV6-5
ASQDPGQGTYGYT,TRBJ1-2,TRBV19
ASSSGTGDTGELF,TRBJ2-2,TRBV25-1
ASSESGRPRYEQY,TRBJ2-7,TRBV10-1
ASSSRAKANNEQF,TRBJ2-1,TRBV2
ASSLLPPEAF,TRBJ1-1,TRBV5-6
ASSLRVGGYT,TRBJ1-2,TRBV12-3/TRBV12-4
ASSLTWAGDNEQF,TRBJ2-1,TRBV2
ASSLGDRGQGETQY,TRBJ2-5,TRBV7-9
ASSSLTGGMSNSPLH,TRBJ1-6,TRBV28
SVEEGSPGSYGYT,TRBJ1-2,TRBV29-1
ASSFWPRWAGQDGYT,TRBJ1-2,TRBV7-8
ASSPFPSGANVLT,TRBJ2-6,TRBV18
ASSLMAENEKLF,TRBJ1-4,TRBV5-1
ASSLDLGTPSIY,TRBJ1-3,TRBV11-3
ASSPQPGKVQPQH,TRBJ1-5,TRBV18
ASSLFGRESSPLH,TRBJ1-6,TRBV7-9
ASSATLEGEQF,TRBJ2-1,TRBV14